The 30 T cell receptor beta chains given below trace back to one sample, sequenced in a study of CD4+ T cells in melanoma. Measured with immunoSEQ multiplex PCR; TCRdb has only the in-frame clones, and not every one. Of about 110,000 clones in the sample, about nine tenths were seen once. The sample comprised peripheral blood. All receptors derive from a human donor with melanoma.

V and J are TRBV4-1 and TRBJ2-5; TRBD2 matches at 10 bases. The CDR3 is 17 residues long. Trimming at V came to 1 base and at J to 2 bases, leaving 7 bases not matched to a gene. CDR1 is MGHRA and CDR2 is YSYEKL in the germline V gene. Written as DNA, the CDR3 is TGCGCCAGCAGCCAAGCCGGGGTAGCGGGGGGTCAAGAGACCCAGTACTTC. It codes for CASSQAGVAGGQETQYF.

This chain connects TRBV27 to TRBJ1-1; a weak D match, TRBD1 (5 bases). V was trimmed by 8 bases and J by 10 bases, leaving 23 bases between them. The CDR3 loop spans 14 amino acids. CDR1 is MNHEY and CDR2 is SMNVEV in the germline V gene (reference sequence). The CDR3 here is CASRIVGARWGAFF. For the CDR3, the DNA is TGTGCCAGCCGAATAGTAGGGGCAAGATGGGGAGCTTTCTTT.

This chain connects TRBV6-5 to TRBJ1-5, with D perhaps matching TRBD1 (5 bases). Germline lookup yields CDR1 MNHEY and CDR2 SVGAGI. V was trimmed by 6 bases and J by 2 bases, leaving 14 bases between them. The CDR3 is 15 residues long. CDR3 sequence (DNA): TGTGCCAGCAGCGCCGGGGCGGGCGGCAATCAGCCCCAGCATTTT. Protein product: CASSAGAGGNQPQHF.

The rearrangement uses TRBV5-6 and TRBJ2-6; 7 bases align to TRBD1. The CDR3 contains 18 residues. J was trimmed by 0 bases and V by 2 bases; bases with no gene match: 8. Germline-derived CDR1 and CDR2 are SGHDT and YYEEEE. DNA of the CDR3: TGTGCCAGCAGCTTCTCAACAGGGGCTCTCTCTGGGGCCAACGTCCTGACTTTC. It is translated as CASSFSTGALSGANVLTF. The full variable domain, in which reference TRBV5-6 and TRBJ2-6 provide the parts outside the CDR3, is DAGVTQSPTHLIKTRGQQVTLRCSPKSGHDTVSWYQQALGQGPQFIFQYYEEEERQRGNFPDRFSGHQFPNYSSELNVNALLLGDSALYLCASSFSTGALSGANVLTFGAGSRLTVL.

The chain combines TRBV30 with TRBJ1-3, with D maybe TRBD1 (5 bases). The CDR3 extends over 13 amino acids. V gave up 4 bases and J gave up 0 bases, with 7 bases separating them. CDR1 GTSNPN and CDR2 SVGIG come from the germline V gene (reference sequence). CDR3 sequence: CAWTGSSGNTIYF. The CDR3 DNA follows: TGTGCCTGGACAGGGAGCTCTGGAAACACCATATATTTT.

The chain is built from TRBV2 and TRBJ1-2; D remains ambiguous. The CDR3 length is 13 residues. The ends were cut back, 3 bases at V and 0 bases at J, with 5 bases in the middle. Germline lookup yields CDR1 SNHLY and CDR2 FYNNEI. The CDR3 loop is CASSDGSNYGYTF. DNA for the CDR3: TGTGCCAGCAGTGACGGTTCTAACTATGGCTACACCTTC.

The chain combines TRBV11-1 with TRBJ1-2; TRBD1 agrees at 8 bases. The CDR3 has 15 amino acids. J lost 4 bases, V lost 6 bases, and 10 bases had no gene match. The V gene's germline CDR1 is SGHAT and CDR2 FQDESV (reference sequence). The CDR3: CASRNSRDRGYGYTF. CDR3 sequence (DNA): TGTGCCAGCAGAAATTCAAGAGACAGGGGCTATGGCTACACCTTC.

The CDR3 nucleotides are TGTGCCAGCAGCTACTTCGCACAGTCGGATGGCTACACCTTC. Translating gives CASSYFAQSDGYTF. This sequence joins TRBV5-5 and TRBJ1-2; D is unresolved. The CDR3 extends over 14 amino acids. V lost 3 bases and J 6 bases, leaving 15 bases between the germline ends. Germline CDR1 SGHKS, CDR2 YYEKEE (reference sequence).

The chain joins TRBV6-5 to TRBJ2-7; D call uncertain. Trimming stripped 0 bases from V and 4 bases from J, with 7 bases between. The CDR3 consists of 13 residues. The germline CDR1 and CDR2 sequences are MNHEY and SVGAGI. The CDR3 DNA sequence: TGTGCCAGCAGTTACTCGTCGCGTTACGAGCAGTACTTC. Its protein product is CASSYSSRYEQYF.

This clone appeared a single time. In DNA form, the CDR3 reads TGTGCCAGTAGTCCTTCGGGGGCGGTCGGCTCTGGAAACACCATATATTTT. Its protein is CASSPSGAVGSGNTIYF. The chain combines TRBV19 with TRBJ1-3; the D gene is possibly TRBD1 (6 bases). V lost 5 bases and J lost 0, with 17 bases in between. The CDR3 spans 17 residues. The germline CDR1 and CDR2 sequences are LNHDA and SQIVND (reference sequence).

The V and J genes are TRBV19 and TRBJ2-1, with unresolved D. V gave up 4 bases and J gave up 9 bases, with 19 bases separating them. This CDR3 has 15 residues. The germline gives CDR1 LNHDA, CDR2 SQIVND (reference sequence). The CDR3 sequence: CASSTPLSRMGEQFF. CDR3 in DNA: TGTGCCAGTAGTACCCCCTTGAGTAGAATGGGTGAGCAGTTCTTC. The variable domain in full, with the rest retrieved from reference TRBV19 and TRBJ2-1, is DGGITQSPKYLFRKEGQNVTLSCEQNLNHDAMYWYRQDPGQGLRLIYYSQIVNDFQKGDIAEGYSVSREKKESFPLTVTSAQKNPTAFYLCASSTPLSRMGEQFFGPGTRLTVL.

The chain carries TRBV7-2 and TRBJ2-2; TRBD2 matches 9 bases. Germline values: CDR1 SGHTA, CDR2 FQGNSA. The CDR3 runs 15 residues. The V gene end was trimmed by 4 bases and the J gene end by 6 bases; junction bases not matched to a gene: 6. CDR3 residues: CASSWGTSYAGELFF. In nucleotides, the CDR3 is TGTGCCAGCAGCTGGGGGACTAGCTACGCCGGGGAGCTGTTTTTT.

The rearrangement links TRBV2 to TRBJ1-6, with 9 bases lining up with TRBD1. Trimming at V came to 9 bases and at J to 9 bases, leaving 18 bases not matched to a gene. The CDR3 has 17 amino acids. From germline, CDR1 is SNHLY and CDR2 FYNNEI. The chain's CDR3 is CAREEDTGGIGSSPLHF. The CDR3 region has the DNA TGTGCCAGGGAAGAAGACACAGGGGGCATAGGGAGTTCACCCCTCCACTTT.

This chain links TRBV7-2 with TRBJ2-7; D assignment may be TRBD1 or TRBD2 (5 bases each). This CDR3 comprises 15 residues. The germline V and J ends were trimmed by 3 bases and 0 bases, with 12 bases remaining between them. The germline V gene encodes CDR1 SGHTA and CDR2 FQGNSA. The CDR3 region has the DNA TGTGCCAGCAGCTTTCCCCGGGACGGCTCCTACGAGCAGTACTTC. It translates to CASSFPRDGSYEQYF.

This sequence joins TRBV27 and TRBJ2-2; weak D call: TRBD2 (7 bases). Germline values: CDR1 MNHEY, CDR2 SMNVEV (reference sequence). V dropped 5 bases and J dropped 3 bases, with 22 bases sitting between them. This CDR3 has 18 residues. CDR3 coding DNA: TGTGCCAGCAGTCGGTTCTTTAAGTGGGAGGGGGACACCGGGGAGCTGTTTTTT. Protein product: CASSRFFKWEGDTGELFF.

The V and J genes are TRBV7-2 and TRBJ2-3, with D perhaps given as TRBD1 or TRBD2 (6 bases each). The CDR3 loop spans 15 amino acids. The germline CDR1 and CDR2 sequences are SGHTA and FQGNSA. V lost 5 bases to trimming and J lost 4 bases, with 16 bases between them. CDR3 coding DNA: TGTGCCAGCAGCCCGAGGGGGGCTTGGTCAGATACGCAGTATTTT. This gives the protein CASSPRGAWSDTQYF. The full variable domain, its missing parts supplied by reference TRBV7-2 and TRBJ2-3, is GAGVSQSPSNKVTEKGKDVELRCDPISGHTALYWYRQSLGQGLEFLIYFQGNSAPDKSGLPSDRFSAERTGGSVSTLTIQRTQQEDSAVYLCASSPRGAWSDTQYFGPGTRLTVL.

The J gene is TRBJ2-5, the V gene TRBV15; 8 positions match TRBD2. The CDR3 sequence is 20 residues long. The V and J ends lost 0 bases and 4 bases, in that order; junction bases with no gene match: 19. CDR1 and CDR2 (germline): LNHNV, YYDKDF (reference sequence). CDR3 sequence reads: CATSRDKWGGSGAAGETQYF. The CDR3 DNA sequence: TGTGCCACCAGCAGAGATAAATGGGGGGGTAGCGGGGCCGCTGGAGAGACCCAGTACTTC.

The chain is built from TRBV27 and TRBJ1-1; D is unclear. V gave up 0 bases and J gave up 5 bases, with 13 bases separating them. This CDR3 is built from 15 residues. CDR1 MNHEY and CDR2 SMNVEV come from the germline V gene (reference sequence). The CDR3 nucleotides read TGTGCCAGCAGTTTATCCGAGGGAGTCAGGACTGAAGCTTTCTTT. It codes for CASSLSEGVRTEAFF.

V usage is TRBV28 and J usage is TRBJ1-6, with 7 nucleotides matching TRBD1. With 9 bases clipped from V and 5 bases from J, the junction kept 1 base outside the gene matches. Per the germline V gene, CDR1 is MDHEN and CDR2 is SYDVKM. The CDR3 has 12 residues. CDR3 nucleotide sequence: TGTGCCAGTGACAGGGATAATTCACCCCTCCACTTT. Translation gives CASDRDNSPLHF.

The sample holds one count of this clone. This rearrangement joins TRBV27 to TRBJ2-7; the D gene is possibly TRBD2 (6 bases). This CDR3 contains 14 residues. Deletions cut 5 bases from V and 0 bases from J, with 11 bases between. Germline V gives CDR1 MNHEY, CDR2 SMNVEV (reference sequence). CDR3 region: CASSPGTFSYEQYF. CDR3 DNA: TGTGCCAGCAGTCCCGGGACTTTCTCCTACGAGCAGTACTTC.

This rearrangement joins TRBV6-5 to TRBJ1-4; TRBD1 agrees at 7 bases. J lost 7 bases, V lost 5 bases, and 10 bases had no gene match. The germline gives CDR1 MNHEY, CDR2 SVGAGI. The CDR3 loop spans 15 amino acids. The CDR3 coding sequence is TGTGCCAGCAGTCCCCTAAGGGGGCTTCGTGAAAAACTGTTTTTT. Residues: CASSPLRGLREKLFF.

The rearrangement links TRBV30 to TRBJ2-7; TRBD1 agrees at 7 bases. CDR1 is GTSNPN and CDR2 is SVGIG in the germline V gene (reference sequence). V was pared by 1 base and J by 5 bases, with 5 bases of the junction left unmatched. The CDR3 extends over 13 amino acids. CDR3 protein: CAWSGAGGNEQYF. CDR3 in DNA: TGTGCCTGGAGTGGCGCAGGGGGTAACGAGCAGTACTTC.

This chain joins TRBV9 and TRBJ2-2, with D possibly TRBD1 on 7 matching bases. The CDR3 totals 15 residues. Per germline, CDR1 SGDLS and CDR2 YYNGEE. The ends were cut back, 4 bases at V and 5 bases at J, with 15 bases in the middle. The CDR3 DNA follows: TGTGCCAGCAGCCTGAGGACAGGAGGGACCGGGGAGCTGTTTTTT. Translation gives CASSLRTGGTGELFF. Based on the CDR3 plus reference TRBV9 and TRBJ2-2, the full variable domain is DSGVTQTPKHLITATGQRVTLRCSPRSGDLSVYWYQQSLDQGLQFLIQYYNGEERAKGNILERFSAQQFPDLHSELNLSSLELGDSALYFCASSLRTGGTGELFFGEGSRLTVL.

A single count supports this clone. This chain connects TRBV9 to TRBJ1-5; D ambiguous. Between the trimmed V and J ends, which lost 0 bases and 9 bases, there was a span of 10 bases. Looked up from germline, CDR1 is SGDLS and CDR2 is YYNGEE. This CDR3 has 13 residues. The CDR3 DNA is TGTGCCAGCAGCGTAGGGTCGTTTGGGCCCCAGCATTTT. This gives the protein CASSVGSFGPQHF.

V gene TRBV11-3 combines with J gene TRBJ2-7; no definite D call. This CDR3 is built from 13 residues. The V gene lost 1 base and the J gene lost 4 bases, with 8 bases spanning the gap. CDR1 is SGHNT, CDR2 YENEEA, per germline. The CDR3 nucleotides read TGTGCCAGCAGCTTAGGTGGGCGGTACGAGCAGTACTTC. Translating it yields CASSLGGRYEQYF.

The CDR3 DNA reads TGCGCCAGCAGCTTAAACAGGGACTTCTACGAGCAGTACTTC. Translation: CASSLNRDFYEQYF. The rearrangement uses TRBV4-1 and TRBJ2-7; D tentatively reads TRBD1 or TRBD2 (6 bases each). V lost 5 bases, J lost 3 bases, and 14 bases lay in between. Germline CDR1 and CDR2: MGHRA and YSYEKL. The CDR3 runs 14 residues.

The gene calls are TRBV15 and TRBJ2-7; 10 positions agree with TRBD2. The trim removed 5 bases at V and 4 bases at J, leaving 14 bases unmatched. This CDR3 is 17 amino acids long. CDR1 LNHNV and CDR2 YYDKDF come from the germline V gene (reference sequence). This CDR3 is CATSYPRASGSGYEQYF. The CDR3 DNA follows: TGTGCCACCAGCTATCCAAGGGCTAGCGGGAGTGGTTACGAGCAGTACTTC.

The chain recombines TRBV28 with TRBJ1-2; the D gene is possibly TRBD1 (6 bases). The CDR3 has 16 residues. Germline CDR1 MDHEN, CDR2 SYDVKM. V was cut by 5 bases and J by 1 base, with 17 bases left in between. In DNA form, the CDR3 reads TGTGCCAGCAGTATTCGGACAGCCTTTGGTAACTATGGCTACACCTTC. The encoded protein is CASSIRTAFGNYGYTF.

This chain joins TRBV5-1 and TRBJ2-5; D is undetermined. V was trimmed by 5 bases and J by 1 base, leaving 6 bases between them. The CDR3 covers 12 residues. Germline CDR1 is SGHRS and CDR2 is YFSETQ. The CDR3 region is CASSSTQETQYF. The DNA for the CDR3 is TGCGCCAGCAGTAGCACCCAAGAGACCCAGTACTTC.

This chain connects TRBV7-6 to TRBJ2-1, with TRBD1 matching over 8 bases. The CDR3 runs to 16 residues. J was trimmed by 1 base and V by 6 bases; bases with no gene match: 8. The germline gives CDR1 SGHVS, CDR2 FNYEAQ. This chain's CDR3 is CASRPNRGSSYNEQFF. The CDR3 region has the DNA TGTGCCAGCAGACCCAACAGGGGGAGTTCCTACAATGAGCAGTTCTTC.